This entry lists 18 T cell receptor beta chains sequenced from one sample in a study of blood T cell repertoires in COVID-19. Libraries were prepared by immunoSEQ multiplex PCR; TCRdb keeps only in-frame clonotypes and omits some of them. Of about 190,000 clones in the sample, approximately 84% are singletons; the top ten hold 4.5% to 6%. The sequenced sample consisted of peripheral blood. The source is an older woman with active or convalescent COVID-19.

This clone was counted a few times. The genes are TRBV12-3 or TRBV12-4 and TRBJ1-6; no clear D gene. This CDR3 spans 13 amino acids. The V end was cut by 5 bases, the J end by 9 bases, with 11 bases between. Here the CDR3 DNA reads TGTGCCAGCAGTACTAATATGGGTTCACCCCTCCACTTT. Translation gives CASSTNMGSPLHF.

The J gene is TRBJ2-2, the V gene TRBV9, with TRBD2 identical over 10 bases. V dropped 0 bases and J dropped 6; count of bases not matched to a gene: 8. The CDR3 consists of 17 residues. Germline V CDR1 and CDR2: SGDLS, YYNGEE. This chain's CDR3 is CASSVDPVTSGPGELFF. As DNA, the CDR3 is TGTGCCAGCAGCGTAGACCCTGTGACTAGCGGGCCCGGGGAGCTGTTTTTT.

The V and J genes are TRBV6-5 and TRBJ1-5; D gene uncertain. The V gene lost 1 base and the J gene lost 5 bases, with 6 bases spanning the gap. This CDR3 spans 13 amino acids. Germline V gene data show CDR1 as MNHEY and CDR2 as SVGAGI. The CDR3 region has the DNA TGTGCCAGCAGTTACTTCCGGGATCAGCCCCAGCATTTT. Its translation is CASSYFRDQPQHF.

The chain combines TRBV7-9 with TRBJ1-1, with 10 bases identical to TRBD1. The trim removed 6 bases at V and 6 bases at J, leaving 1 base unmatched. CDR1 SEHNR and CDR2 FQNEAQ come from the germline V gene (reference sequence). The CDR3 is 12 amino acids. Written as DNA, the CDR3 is TGTGCCAGCAGGGACAGGGGGGCTGAAGCTTTCTTT. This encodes CASRDRGAEAFF.

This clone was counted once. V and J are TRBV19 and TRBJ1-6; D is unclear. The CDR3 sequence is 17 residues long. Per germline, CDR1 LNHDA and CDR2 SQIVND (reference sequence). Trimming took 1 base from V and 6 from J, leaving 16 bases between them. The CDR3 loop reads CASSIVVGGPRNSPLHF. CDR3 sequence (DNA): TGTGCCAGTAGTATAGTCGTCGGCGGTCCCCGTAATTCACCCCTCCACTTT.

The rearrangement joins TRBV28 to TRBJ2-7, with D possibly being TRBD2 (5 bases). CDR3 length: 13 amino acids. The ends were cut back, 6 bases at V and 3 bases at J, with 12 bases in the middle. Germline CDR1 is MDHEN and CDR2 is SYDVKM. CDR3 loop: CASREMGSYEQYF. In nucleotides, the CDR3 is TGTGCCAGCAGGGAGATGGGGAGCTACGAGCAGTACTTC.

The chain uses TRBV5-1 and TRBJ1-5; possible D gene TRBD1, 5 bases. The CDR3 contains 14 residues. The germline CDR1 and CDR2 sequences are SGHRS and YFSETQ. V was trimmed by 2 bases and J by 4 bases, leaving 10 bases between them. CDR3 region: CASSLGAGNQPQHF. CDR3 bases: TGCGCCAGCAGCTTAGGGGCGGGAAATCAGCCCCAGCATTTT.

In DNA, the CDR3 is TGTGCCAGCAGTTTACTGGGACTAGCGGGACCGTCTGGGGCCAACGTCCTGACTTTC. As protein: CASSLLGLAGPSGANVLTF. This rearrangement joins TRBV28 to TRBJ2-6; 13 positions match TRBD2. Per germline, CDR1 MDHEN and CDR2 SYDVKM. V lost 2 bases and J lost 1; bases outside the gene matches: 5. The CDR3 contains 19 residues.

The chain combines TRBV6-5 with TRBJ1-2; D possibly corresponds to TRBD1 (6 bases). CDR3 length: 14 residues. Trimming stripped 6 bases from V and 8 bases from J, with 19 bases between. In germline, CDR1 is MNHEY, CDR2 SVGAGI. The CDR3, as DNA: TGTGCCAGCAGCCTCGGACAGATCCCCAGGGGCTACACCTTC. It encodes CASSLGQIPRGYTF.

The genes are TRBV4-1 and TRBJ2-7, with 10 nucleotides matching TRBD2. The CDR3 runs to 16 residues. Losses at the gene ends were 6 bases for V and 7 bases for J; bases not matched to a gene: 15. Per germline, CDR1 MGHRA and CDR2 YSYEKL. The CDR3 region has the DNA TGCGCCAGCAGGTTAGCGGCTAGCGGGAGTACGGAGGAGCAGTACTTC. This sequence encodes CASRLAASGSTEEQYF.

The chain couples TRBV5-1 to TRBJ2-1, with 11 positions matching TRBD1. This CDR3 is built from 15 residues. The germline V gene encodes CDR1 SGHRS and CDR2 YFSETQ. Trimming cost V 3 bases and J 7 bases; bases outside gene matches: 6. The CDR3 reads CASSSDRGRGNEQFF. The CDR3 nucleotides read TGCGCCAGCAGCTCGGACAGGGGGCGCGGAAATGAGCAGTTCTTC.

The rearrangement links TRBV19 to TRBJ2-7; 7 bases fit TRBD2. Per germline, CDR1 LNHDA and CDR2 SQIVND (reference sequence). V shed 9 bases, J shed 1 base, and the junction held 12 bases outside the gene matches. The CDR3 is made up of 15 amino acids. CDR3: CASKLARGGSYEQYF. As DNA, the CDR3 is TGTGCCAGCAAACTAGCGCGAGGAGGTTCCTACGAGCAGTACTTC.

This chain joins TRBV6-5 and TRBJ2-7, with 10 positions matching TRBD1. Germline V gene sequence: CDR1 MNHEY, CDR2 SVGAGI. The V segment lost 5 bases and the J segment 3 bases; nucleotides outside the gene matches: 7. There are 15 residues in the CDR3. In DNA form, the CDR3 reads TGTGCCAGCAGTCTCGGGACAGGGGAATACTACGAGCAGTACTTC. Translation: CASSLGTGEYYEQYF.

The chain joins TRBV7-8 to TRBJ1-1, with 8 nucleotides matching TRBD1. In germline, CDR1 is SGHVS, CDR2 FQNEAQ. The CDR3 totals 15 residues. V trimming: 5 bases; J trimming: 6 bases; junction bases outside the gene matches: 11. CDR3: CASSIISGGNAEAFF. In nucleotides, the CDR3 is TGTGCCAGCAGCATAATTTCAGGGGGCAACGCTGAAGCTTTCTTT. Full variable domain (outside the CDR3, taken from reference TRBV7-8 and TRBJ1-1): GAGVSQSPRYKVAKRGQDVALRCDPISGHVSLFWYQQALGQGPEFLTYFQNEAQLDKSGLPSDRFFAERPEGSVSTLKIQRTQQEDSAVYLCASSIISGGNAEAFFGQGTRLTVV.

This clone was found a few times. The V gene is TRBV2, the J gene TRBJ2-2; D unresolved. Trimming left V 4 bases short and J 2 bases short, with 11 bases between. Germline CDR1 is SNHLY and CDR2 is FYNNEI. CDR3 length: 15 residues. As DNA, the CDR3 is TGTGCCAGCAGTGTGGTACAGCCAAACACCGGGGAGCTGTTTTTT. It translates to CASSVVQPNTGELFF. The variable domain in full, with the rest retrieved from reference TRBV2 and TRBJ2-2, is EPEVTQTPSHQVTQMGQEVILRCVPISNHLYFYWYRQILGQKVEFLVSFYNNEISEKSEIFDDQFSVERPDGSNFTLKIRSTKLEDSAMYFCASSVVQPNTGELFFGEGSRLTVL.

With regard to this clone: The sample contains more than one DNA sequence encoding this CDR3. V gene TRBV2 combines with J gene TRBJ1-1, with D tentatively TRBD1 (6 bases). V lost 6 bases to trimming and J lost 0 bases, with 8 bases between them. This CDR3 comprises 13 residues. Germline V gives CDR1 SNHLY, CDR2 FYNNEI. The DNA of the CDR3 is TGTGCCAGCAGGGACAGCCTGAACACTGAAGCTTTCTTT. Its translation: CASRDSLNTEAFF.

CDR3: CASSYDRSNTGELFF. Here the CDR3 DNA reads TGTGCCAGCAGTTACGACAGGTCGAACACCGGGGAGCTGTTTTTT. This chain joins TRBV6-5 and TRBJ2-2; a weak D match, TRBD1 (6 bases). Trimming pared 2 bases from V and 0 bases from J, leaving 7 bases between. The CDR3 covers 15 residues. CDR1 is MNHEY, CDR2 SVGAGI, per germline.

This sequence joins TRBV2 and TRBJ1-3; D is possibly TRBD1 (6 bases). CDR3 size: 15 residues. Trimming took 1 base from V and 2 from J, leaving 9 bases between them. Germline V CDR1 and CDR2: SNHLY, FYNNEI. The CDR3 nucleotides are TGTGCCAGCAGTGAAGTGGCAGGGGCTGGAAACACCATATATTTT. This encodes CASSEVAGAGNTIYF. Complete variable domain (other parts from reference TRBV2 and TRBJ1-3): EPEVTQTPSHQVTQMGQEVILRCVPISNHLYFYWYRQILGQKVEFLVSFYNNEISEKSEIFDDQFSVERPDGSNFTLKIRSTKLEDSAMYFCASSEVAGAGNTIYFGEGSWLTVV.